This T cell receptor beta chain came from a study of blood T cell repertoires in COVID-19. Study as a whole: The United States, Italy and Spain provided the acute and convalescent COVID-19 samples. T cells, B-cell-depleted T cells, or PBMCs supplied cDNA or gDNA.

Original data processing: Amplification with reference gene primers provided the estimates of nucleated cell counts. Assay: immunoSEQ multiplex PCR; the TCRdb copy retains only in-frame clones and omits some. From that table come the V and J calls and clone size; the DNA was used to work out D and trimming. Among roughly 230,000 clones listed, around 84% were seen once. Those enrolled in Seattle joined during active infection and were followed longitudinally afterward. This clone was seen a handful of times. Sequences were obtained from peripheral blood. The source is a woman aged 80 or older with COVID-19, enrolled during active disease.

CDR3 amino acids: CASSIPGTGGGSEKLFF. The CDR3 DNA reads TGCGCCAGCAGCATACCCGGGACAGGGGGAGGGAGTGAAAAACTGTTTTTT. This chain joins TRBV5-1 and TRBJ1-4, with 11 bases identical to TRBD1. J was trimmed by 7 bases and V by 4 bases; bases with no gene match: 12. Per the germline V gene, CDR1 is SGHRS and CDR2 is YFSETQ. This CDR3 comprises 17 residues. The variable domain in full, completed from reference TRBV5-1 and TRBJ1-4, reads KAGVTQTPRYLIKTRGQQVTLSCSPISGHRSVSWYQQTPGQGLQFLFEYFSETQRNKGNFPGRFSGRQFSNSRSEMNVSTLELGDSALYLCASSIPGTGGGSEKLFFGSGTQLSVL.